The sequence of this TCR beta chain was determined in a study of T cell responses to AZD1222 COVID-19 vaccine. Regarding the study as a whole: Rises in breadth and depth of Spike-specific TCRs came after two AZD1222 doses. The span of vaccine-associated CD4 TCRs extended across spike, with dominance at 160-218 and 743-854. Just 5 to 7 AZD1222 recipients were seropositive at baseline. Females made up more of the donors, who were largely white British, and clonal diversity may have come out too low.

Data came from immunoSEQ multiplex PCR; TCRdb stores just in-frame clones and leaves some out. The repertoire has more than 120,000 clones, 90% of them found once; the top ten carry around 1.6%. Of note for this clone: Its target is unknown.

The sequence was collected from an adult who received the AZD1222 COVID-19 vaccine. Specimen: peripheral blood, collected 28 days after the second AZD1222 dose.

CDR3 DNA: TGTGCCATCAGTGAAGGGGGCTCTCTGTTTTTT. Residues: CAISEGGSLFF. The chain uses TRBV10-3 and TRBJ1-4; 7 bases match TRBD1. V dropped 3 bases and J dropped 14; count of bases not matched to a gene: 3. The CDR3 is 11 amino acids. Germline CDR1 reads ENHRY; CDR2 reads SYGVKD.